The clone carrying this T cell receptor (beta chain) was counted a few times. Germline CDR1 is SQVTM and CDR2 is ANQGSEA. This CDR3 has 14 residues. Trimming removed 5 bases at V and 3 bases at J, with 17 bases between. MiXCR was run by TCRdb on the 5' RACE reads, yielding one entry per CDR3 protein. The sample yields hundreds of thousands of distinct CDR3 sequences, around a sixth seen once. The source of the sample is a study of T-cell memory formation after mild COVID-19. The sequence was obtained from an adult woman who had mild COVID-19 (a few samples of this study predate the infection). Cell type and time point are not known. V is TRBV29-1 and J is TRBJ2-7; perhaps TRBD1 as D (7 bases). Sequencing was done on a sample of PBMCs or a T cell subset sorted from them (not recorded which). CDR3 sequence (DNA): TGCAGCGTTATACAGGGGCGCGGGGTCTACGAGCAGTACTTC. This sequence encodes CSVIQGRGVYEQYF.